Shown below are 31 T cell receptor beta chains from a single sample sequenced in a study of T cell responses to AZD1222 COVID-19 vaccine. Sequencing was performed with immunoSEQ multiplex PCR; in TCRdb, only in-frame clones are kept and a portion is missing. The sample contains some 140,000 clones, roughly 93% of which appear only once. Specimen: peripheral blood, collected on day 0 of AZD1222 vaccination. Receptors originate from an adult in good health.

The rearrangement uses TRBV5-5 and TRBJ1-5; possible D gene TRBD1, 6 bases. Per germline, CDR1 SGHKS and CDR2 YYEKEE (reference sequence). V lost 0 bases, J lost 10 bases, and 14 bases lay in between. There are 14 residues in the CDR3. The CDR3 is CASSLDIGGVPQHF. CDR3 nucleotide sequence: TGTGCCAGCAGCTTGGATATAGGGGGGGTCCCCCAGCATTTT.

V and J are TRBV7-8 and TRBJ2-3, with 7 bases lining up with TRBD1. Germline V gene lookup returns CDR1 SGHVS and CDR2 FQNEAQ. V trimming: 2 bases; J trimming: 0 bases; junction bases outside the gene matches: 2. This CDR3 is 15 amino acids long. CDR3 amino acids: CASSLQGQSTDTQYF. CDR3 sequence (DNA): TGTGCCAGCAGCTTACAGGGACAGAGCACAGATACGCAGTATTTT.

This rearrangement joins TRBV4-2 to TRBJ2-1, with D perhaps given as TRBD1 or TRBD2 (5 bases each). Trimming shortened V by 0 bases and J by 3 bases, and 9 bases separated the two germline ends. Germline CDR1 reads LGHNA; CDR2 reads YNFKEQ. This CDR3 region has 15 residues. The CDR3 DNA reads TGTGCCAGCAGCCAAGATCGGGGCTACTACAATGAGCAGTTCTTC. This sequence encodes CASSQDRGYYNEQFF.

This CDR3 is CASSSSTTGPNQPQHF. The CDR3 DNA sequence: TGTGCCAGCAGTTCCTCGACAACAGGCCCAAATCAGCCCCAGCATTTT. This sequence joins TRBV28 and TRBJ1-5, with D maybe TRBD1 (5 bases). V gave up 4 bases and J gave up 4 bases, with 17 bases separating them. The germline gives CDR1 MDHEN, CDR2 SYDVKM. CDR3 length: 16 amino acids.

The chain is built from TRBV12-2 and TRBJ2-7; TRBD2 is the table's D call and was not checked against the DNA. TRBV12-2 is described as a pseudogene. This CDR3 is built from 16 residues. This CDR3 is CASRPWTSGRAGEQYF. Written as DNA, the CDR3 is TGTGCAAGTCGCCCATGGACTAGCGGGAGGGCCGGCGAGCAGTACTTC.

V and J are TRBV28 and TRBJ1-4, with 8 positions matching TRBD1. CDR1 is MDHEN and CDR2 is SYDVKM in the germline V gene. The CDR3 totals 17 residues. V lost 2 bases to trimming and J lost 8 bases; unmatched junction nucleotides: 13. The CDR3 sequence: CASSLGGSGTGIEKLFF. CDR3 bases: TGTGCCAGCAGTTTAGGGGGCTCAGGGACAGGTATAGAAAAACTGTTTTTT.

The V and J genes are TRBV5-1 and TRBJ1-1, with a possible D match to TRBD1 (6 bases). CDR3 size: 15 residues. Trimming left V 0 bases short and J 6 bases short, with 15 bases between. Per germline, CDR1 SGHRS and CDR2 YFSETQ. CDR3 region: CASSLEGGMRAEAFF. CDR3 in DNA: TGCGCCAGCAGCTTGGAAGGGGGGATGCGAGCTGAAGCTTTCTTT.

V gene TRBV28 combines with J gene TRBJ1-2; D is possibly TRBD1 (5 bases). Between the trimmed V and J ends, which lost 3 bases and 8 bases, there was a span of 19 bases. The CDR3 covers 15 residues. Germline lookup yields CDR1 MDHEN and CDR2 SYDVKM. The CDR3 nucleotides are TGTGCCAGCAGTTTCCGGGACCGGGCCCTGGAAGGCTACACCTTC. Translated, it gives CASSFRDRALEGYTF.

The chain couples TRBV19 to TRBJ2-3; D is uncertain. Germline CDR1 LNHDA, CDR2 SQIVND (reference sequence). CDR3 size: 12 residues. Trimming took 5 bases from V and 8 from J, leaving 11 bases between them. The CDR3 loop is CASSPPSSTQYF. CDR3 coding DNA: TGTGCCAGTAGTCCCCCGTCTAGTACGCAGTATTTT.

The genes are TRBV19 and TRBJ2-4; a possible D gene is TRBD2 (5 bases). Trimming left V 3 bases short and J 8 bases short, with 11 bases between. The CDR3 is 13 residues long. Germline CDR1 and CDR2: LNHDA and SQIVND (reference sequence). The CDR3 DNA is TGTGCCAGTAGTATTGGGAGTATGGACATTCAGTACTTC. It specifies CASSIGSMDIQYF.

V usage is TRBV9 and J usage is TRBJ2-7, with D tentatively TRBD2 (6 bases). V lost 3 bases and J lost 6, with 19 bases in between. The CDR3 extends over 15 amino acids. Per germline, CDR1 SGDLS and CDR2 YYNGEE. The DNA of the CDR3 is TGTGCCAGCAGCGCCCGGTCCGCGGGAACGAGCGAGCAGTACTTC. Translating gives CASSARSAGTSEQYF.

The chain joins TRBV28 to TRBJ1-1; no firm D call. The CDR3 totals 13 residues. V lost 6 bases and J lost 1, with 9 bases in between. The germline gives CDR1 MDHEN, CDR2 SYDVKM. CDR3 sequence (DNA): TGTGCCAGCAGCCGGACTGGGAACACTGAAGCTTTCTTT. It codes for CASSRTGNTEAFF.

The chain uses TRBV2 and TRBJ1-3; D call uncertain. V lost 7 bases, J lost 9 bases, and 22 bases lay in between. CDR1 and CDR2 from the germline V gene are SNHLY and FYNNEI. This CDR3 comprises 15 residues. CDR3 residues: CASTLSMDSGVTIYF. The CDR3 DNA follows: TGTGCCAGCACCCTCTCCATGGACTCGGGCGTCACCATATATTTT. The whole variable domain, remainder taken from reference TRBV2 and TRBJ1-3, is EPEVTQTPSHQVTQMGQEVILRCVPISNHLYFYWYRQILGQKVEFLVSFYNNEISEKSEIFDDQFSVERPDGSNFTLKIRSTKLEDSAMYFCASTLSMDSGVTIYFGEGSWLTVV.

The gene calls are TRBV11-1 and TRBJ1-2, with D hard to call. CDR1 is SGHAT and CDR2 is FQDESV in the germline V gene (reference sequence). Trimming took off 2 bases at V and 6 bases at J, with 4 bases between the two ends. The CDR3 covers 11 residues. The CDR3 spells CASSLRDGYTF. The CDR3 DNA reads as TGTGCCAGCAGCTTAAGGGATGGCTACACCTTC.

The rearrangement uses TRBV28 and TRBJ1-1; the D is unclear. Trimming removed 6 bases from V and 1 base from J, with 12 bases in between. The CDR3 contains 14 residues. CDR1 MDHEN and CDR2 SYDVKM come from the germline V gene. DNA for the CDR3: TGTGCCAGCAGGACCCGGACGGCGAACACTGAAGCTTTCTTT. Its protein product is CASRTRTANTEAFF.

The chain employs TRBV9 and TRBJ1-4; D is perhaps TRBD1 (6 bases). Germline V gene sequence: CDR1 SGDLS, CDR2 YYNGEE. The CDR3 totals 15 residues. V gave up 5 bases and J gave up 8 bases, with 19 bases separating them. The CDR3, as DNA: TGTGCCAGCAGTTGGAGGGGGACCCAAGGGGAAAAACTGTTTTTT. It is translated as CASSWRGTQGEKLFF. The entire variable domain, with the rest obtained from reference TRBV9 and TRBJ1-4, is as follows: DSGVTQTPKHLITATGQRVTLRCSPRSGDLSVYWYQQSLDQGLQFLIQYYNGEERAKGNILERFSAQQFPDLHSELNLSSLELGDSALYFCASSWRGTQGEKLFFGSGTQLSVL.

The V gene is TRBV6-5, the J gene TRBJ1-6; D unclear. This CDR3 spans 13 amino acids. The germline V gene has CDR1 MNHEY and CDR2 SVGAGI. Trimming cost V 6 bases and J 7 bases, with 10 bases left between them. DNA of the CDR3: TGTGCCAGCAGATGGGCGGAGAATTCACCCCTCCACTTT. This sequence encodes CASRWAENSPLHF.

The genes are TRBV7-7 and TRBJ2-5, with 8 bases fitting TRBD2. V dropped 4 bases and J dropped 5; count of bases not matched to a gene: 9. Germline-derived CDR1 and CDR2 are SSHAT and FNYEAQ (reference sequence). CDR3 length: 15 amino acids. Here the CDR3 reads CASSYSPGLGETQYF. The CDR3 DNA follows: TGTGCCAGCAGCTACTCACCGGGACTAGGGGAGACCCAGTACTTC.

In regard to this clone: Other nucleotide sequences from this sample produce the same CDR3. The rearrangement links TRBV29-1 to TRBJ1-1, with no clear D. The germline V gene encodes CDR1 SQVTM and CDR2 ANQGSEA. The germline V and J ends were trimmed by 4 bases and 2 bases, with 5 bases remaining between them. The CDR3 is 11 residues long. The CDR3 here is CSVARNTEAFF. CDR3 nucleotides: TGCAGCGTTGCAAGAAACACTGAAGCTTTCTTT.

The chain combines TRBV11-2 with TRBJ1-1; D possibly corresponds to TRBD1 (6 bases). This CDR3 contains 14 residues. CDR1 is SGHAT, CDR2 FQNNGV, per germline. Trimming left V 4 bases short and J 4 bases short, with 13 bases between. CDR3 nucleotides: TGTGCCAGCAGCTACAGGGCCGTCGCCACTGAAGCTTTCTTT. Translation gives CASSYRAVATEAFF. Variable domain in full (rest from reference TRBV11-2 and TRBJ1-1): EAGVAQSPRYKIIEKRQSVAFWCNPISGHATLYWYQQILGQGPKLLIQFQNNGVVDDSQLPKDRFSAERLKGVDSTLKIQPAKLEDSAVYLCASSYRAVATEAFFGQGTRLTVV.

The chain links TRBV24-1 to TRBJ1-5, with D possibly matching TRBD1 (5 bases). CDR1 is KGHDR and CDR2 is SFDVKD in the germline V gene. The CDR3 totals 14 residues. V lost 3 bases, J lost 5 bases, and 10 bases lay in between. CDR3 DNA sequence: TGTGCCACCAGTGATCCGGGGGGGGATCAGCCCCAGCATTTT. As protein: CATSDPGGDQPQHF.

The chain uses TRBV7-9 and TRBJ2-2; a possible D gene is TRBD2 (7 bases). This CDR3 region has 18 residues. V was cut by 5 bases and J by 0 bases, with 19 bases left in between. Germline CDR1 reads SEHNR; CDR2 reads FQNEAQ (reference sequence). The DNA for the CDR3 is TGTGCCAGCAGCCCGCCGGAGGGGGGGACGGCGAACACCGGGGAGCTGTTTTTT. Translating gives CASSPPEGGTANTGELFF.

J is TRBJ2-5 and V is TRBV6-6; D gene unclear. Germline values: CDR1 MNHNY, CDR2 SVGAGI (reference sequence). Trimming stripped 5 bases from V and 2 bases from J, with 9 bases between. The CDR3 runs 13 residues. The CDR3: CASSRLPQETQYF. In DNA, the CDR3 is TGTGCCAGCAGTCGACTCCCTCAAGAGACCCAGTACTTC.

The gene calls are TRBV6-2 or TRBV6-3 and TRBJ2-4, with D unresolved. The CDR3 sequence is 15 residues long. Germline V gene sequence: CDR1 MNHEY, CDR2 SVGEGT. The germline V and J ends were trimmed by 2 bases and 2 bases, with 10 bases remaining between them. CDR3 residues: CASSYSDTSKNIQYF. The DNA of the CDR3 is TGTGCCAGCAGTTACAGTGACACCTCCAAAAACATTCAGTACTTC.

The CDR3 DNA reads as TGTGCCAGCAGCCCCACGACAGGGGAGGGAACCACTGAAGCTTTCTTT. It specifies CASSPTTGEGTTEAFF. The J gene is TRBJ1-1, the V gene TRBV9, with 8 bases identical to TRBD1. Germline V gives CDR1 SGDLS, CDR2 YYNGEE. V shed 4 bases and J 4 bases; nucleotides not matched to a gene: 12. This CDR3 comprises 16 residues.

This chain joins TRBV28 and TRBJ2-3; D gene unclear. The CDR3 is 14 residues long. V was clipped by 8 bases and J by 9 bases, with 21 bases between them. CDR1 MDHEN and CDR2 SYDVKM come from the germline V gene. CDR3 DNA: TGTGCCAGCGGTGATCCCGTGACAAAAGTCACGCAGTATTTT. Its protein is CASGDPVTKVTQYF.

This clone was picked up a small number of times. This rearrangement joins TRBV6-2 or TRBV6-3 to TRBJ1-1, with 7 bases identical to TRBD1. Germline V gene sequence: CDR1 MNHEY, CDR2 SVGEGT. CDR3 length: 14 amino acids. With 5 bases clipped from V and 3 bases from J, the junction kept 6 bases outside the gene matches. The CDR3 loop is CASSQGTDYTEAFF. For the CDR3, the DNA is TGTGCCAGCAGTCAAGGGACAGACTACACTGAAGCTTTCTTT.

The chain links TRBV28 to TRBJ1-5; no reliable D call. Germline CDR1 is MDHEN and CDR2 is SYDVKM. V was trimmed by 8 bases and J by 7 bases, leaving 9 bases between them. The CDR3 totals 11 residues. The CDR3 reads CASGTDQPQHF. The CDR3 bases are TGTGCCAGCGGAACAGACCAGCCCCAGCATTTT.

This chain connects TRBV5-1 to TRBJ2-7; TRBD1 might be the D (6 bases). The V gene's germline CDR1 is SGHRS and CDR2 YFSETQ. The CDR3 is made up of 14 amino acids. Trimming cost V 0 bases and J 2 bases, with 9 bases left between them. CDR3: CASSLAGVAYEQYF. CDR3 nucleotides: TGCGCCAGCAGCTTGGCAGGGGTGGCCTACGAGCAGTACTTC. The full variable domain, with the rest looked up from reference TRBV5-1 and TRBJ2-7, is KAGVTQTPRYLIKTRGQQVTLSCSPISGHRSVSWYQQTPGQGLQFLFEYFSETQRNKGNFPGRFSGRQFSNSRSEMNVSTLELGDSALYLCASSLAGVAYEQYFGPGTRLTVT.

The gene calls are TRBV18 and TRBJ2-1; D is possibly TRBD2 (5 bases). V lost 0 bases, J lost 7 bases, and 16 bases lay in between. Germline loops: CDR1 KGHSH, CDR2 LQKENI. CDR3 length equals 16 residues. CDR3 DNA: TGTGCCAGCTCACCACCAACTAGGCCCATGGGTAATGAGCAGTTCTTC. Translated, it gives CASSPPTRPMGNEQFF.

The J gene is TRBJ1-2, the V gene TRBV5-1; D is undetermined. The CDR3 sequence is 13 residues long. Germline CDR1 is SGHRS and CDR2 is YFSETQ. With 5 bases removed from V and 3 bases from J, the gap between germline ends came to 11 bases. As DNA, the CDR3 is TGCGCCAGCAGGAGTGGGGATGACTATGGCTACACCTTC. As protein: CASRSGDDYGYTF.